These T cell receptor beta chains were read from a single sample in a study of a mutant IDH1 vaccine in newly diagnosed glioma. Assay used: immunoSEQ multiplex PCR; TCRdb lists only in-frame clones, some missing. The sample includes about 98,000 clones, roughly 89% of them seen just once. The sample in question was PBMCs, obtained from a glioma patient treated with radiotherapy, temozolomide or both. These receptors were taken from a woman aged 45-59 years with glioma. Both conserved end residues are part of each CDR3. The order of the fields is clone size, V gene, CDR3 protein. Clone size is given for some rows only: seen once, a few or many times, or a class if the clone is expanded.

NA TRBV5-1 CASALDSGSYNEQFF
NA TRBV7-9 CASSSPSREKLFF
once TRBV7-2 CASRPGLLLETQYF
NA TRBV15 CATSSGRLEQYF
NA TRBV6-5 CASTPTEINQPQHF
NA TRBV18 CASSPGLKGINTEAFF
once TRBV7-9 CASSRGQGARETEAFF
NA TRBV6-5 CASSYDGHSNYGYTF
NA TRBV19 CASSTRSDGYGYTF
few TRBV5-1 CASSLTPGGEQYF
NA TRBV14 CASSPRQGADTGELFF
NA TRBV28 CATHRTSGRGAYEQYF
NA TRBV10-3 CAIRTRGVGTQYF
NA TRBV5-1 CASSFWVAGGHEQYF
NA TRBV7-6 CASSWSAGGYTGELFF
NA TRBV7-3 CASSLGGRADTQYF
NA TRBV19 CASSWLPENNEQFF
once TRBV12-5 CASGLGRGLPQFF
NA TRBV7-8 CASSLVYRTSTDTQYF
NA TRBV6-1 CASSLAGGYNEQFF
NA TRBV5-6 CASGAGSAYEQYF
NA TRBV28 CASSLTGVTEAFF
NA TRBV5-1 CASREGGPAYGYTF
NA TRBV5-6 CASSYSRELFF
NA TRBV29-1 CSVDLIGQNYGYTF
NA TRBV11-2 CASTPTGIEAFF
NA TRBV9 CASSRGTSDYNEQFF
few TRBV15 CATTRDRMNTEAFF
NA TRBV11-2 CASSLDPSSGELFF
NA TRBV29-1 CSVDTLQGPYGYTF
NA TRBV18 CASSSGTARGNTIYF
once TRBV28 CASSKTAYEQYF
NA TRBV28 CASRRTSGRHPQETQYF
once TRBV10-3 CAIEGYGGEQFF
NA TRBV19 CASSLWKGRGLYEQYF
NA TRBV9 CASGPDSTYEQYF
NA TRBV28 CASSSLGERTDTQYF
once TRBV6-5 CASSSSLAEAFF
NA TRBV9 CASSVGGGLWETQYF
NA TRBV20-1 CSARYNEQFF
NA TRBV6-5 CASSYGSGSGETQYF
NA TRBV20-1 CSAPRGETQYF
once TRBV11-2 CASSSLTSGSIHEQYF
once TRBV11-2 CASSFSAGTGRTEAFF
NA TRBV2 CARKENEQFF
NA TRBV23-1 CASSQSQGCPDTQYF